The text below deals with one TCR beta chain. The antigen is undetermined. The entry originates in a study of OX40 agonist ivuxolimab in advanced cancers. Across the study: Patients treated during dose escalation were battling hepatocellular carcinoma, melanoma, renal cell or head and neck cancer. Broader study findings: Expanded clones belonging to CD8+ T cells outnumbered, on average, those of CD4+.

Sequencing used immunoSEQ multiplex PCR; TCRdb keeps in-frame clones, though not all of them. The sample yields 87,000 or so clones, roughly 88% seen once. This CDR3 has 15 amino acids. CDR1 and CDR2 from the germline V gene are MNHNY and SVGAGI (reference sequence). Trimming took 0 bases from V and 0 from J, leaving 6 bases between them. This clonotype was obtained from an adult with an advanced solid tumor such as melanoma, head and neck, liver or kidney cancer. This sample comprised CD4+ or CD8+ T cells sorted from blood, obtained in a trial of the OX40 agonist ivuxolimab. The rearrangement links TRBV6-6 to TRBJ1-5; no clear D gene. The DNA of the CDR3 is TGTGCCAGCAGTTACTCAGTTTATAGCAATCAGCCCCAGCATTTT. This translates into CASSYSVYSNQPQHF.